The 27 T cell receptor beta chains presented below share a single source sample, sequenced in a study of blood T cell repertoires in COVID-19. Sequenced by immunoSEQ multiplex PCR; TCRdb stores in-frame clones only, minus some. The profile shows about 150,000 clones, almost 85% of them singletons. The sequencing input was peripheral blood. The receptors here all came from a human donor with acute or convalescent COVID-19. The donor label of this sample is uncertain.

CDR3 sequence reads: CASRRGSSDEKLFF. The DNA of the CDR3 is TGTGCCAGCAGACGAGGCAGTTCGGATGAAAAACTGTTTTTT. This chain uses TRBV11-2 with TRBJ1-4; no reliable D call. CDR1 and CDR2 from the germline V gene are SGHAT and FQNNGV. The CDR3 has 14 residues. The V end lost 6 bases, the J end lost 6 bases, and 14 bases lay between the germline ends.

V is TRBV16 and J is TRBJ1-1; D is undetermined. CDR1 is KGHSY and CDR2 is FQNENV in the germline V gene. V was cut by 2 bases and J by 3 bases, with 10 bases left in between. The length of the CDR3 is 14 residues. DNA of the CDR3: TGTGCCAGCAGCCAACTGGGCCTGGACACTGAAGCTTTCTTT. This gives the protein CASSQLGLDTEAFF.

The genes are TRBV5-6 and TRBJ1-1; 7 nucleotides line up with TRBD1. This CDR3 is built from 14 residues. Germline trimming cut 4 bases from V and 4 bases from J; bases unmatched to any gene: 7. CDR1 SGHDT and CDR2 YYEEEE come from the germline V gene. Here the CDR3 reads CASSPTGLGTEAFF. The CDR3 region has the DNA TGTGCCAGCAGCCCGACAGGGCTGGGCACTGAAGCTTTCTTT.

This clone was recorded only once. This chain connects TRBV6-5 to TRBJ1-1, with 8 nucleotides matching TRBD1. After removal of 8 bases from V and 6 bases from J, the junction contained 8 bases not matched to a gene. The CDR3 covers 13 residues. Germline loops: CDR1 MNHEY, CDR2 SVGAGI. The CDR3 DNA reads as TGTGCCAGCCGAGAACAGGGGGGGTCTGAAGCTTTCTTT. It translates to CASREQGGSEAFF.

The rearrangement uses TRBV3-1 (or the pseudogene TRBV3-2) and TRBJ2-3; D might be TRBD2 (5 bases). Per the germline V gene, CDR1 is LGHDT and CDR2 is YNNKEL (reference sequence). Trimming took off 4 bases at V and 9 bases at J, with 14 bases between the two ends. The CDR3 has 13 residues. CDR3 sequence reads: CASSLAGVNTQYF. CDR3 DNA sequence: TGTGCCAGCAGCCTGGCCGGGGTTAACACGCAGTATTTT.

About this clone itself: At one of its ends the junction is not consistent with the germline gene, which may arise from a read error. The chain has TRBV30 and TRBJ1-4; 11 bases map to TRBD1. Germline CDR1 GTSNPN, CDR2 SVGIG (reference sequence). The CDR3 sequence is 14 residues long. The CDR3 DNA reads as TGTGCCTGGACCTCCGGACAGGGGGCTCTTCCCCTAGTTTTT. Amino acids: CAWTSGQGALPLVF.

The chain combines TRBV10-2 with TRBJ1-1, with D tentatively TRBD1 (5 bases). The V gene's germline CDR1 is WSHSY and CDR2 SAAADI. Trimming took 7 bases from V and 4 from J, leaving 13 bases between them. The CDR3 covers 13 residues. The DNA of the CDR3 is TGCGCCAGCATGATGGGGGGAGGCACTGAAGCTTTCTTT. The encoded protein is CASMMGGGTEAFF.

This clone was seen only once. V is TRBV3-1 (or the pseudogene TRBV3-2) and J is TRBJ2-3; 8 bases match TRBD2. Trimming removed 6 bases from V and 1 base from J; junction bases left unmatched: 6. This CDR3 comprises 15 residues. Per germline, CDR1 LGHDT and CDR2 YNNKEL (reference sequence). This chain's CDR3 is CASRAGSGGTDTQYF. The CDR3 bases are TGTGCCAGCAGGGCGGGTAGCGGGGGCACAGATACGCAGTATTTT.

V and J are TRBV30 and TRBJ1-2, with a tentative D call TRBD1 (5 bases). Germline V CDR1 and CDR2: GTSNPN, SVGIG (reference sequence). This CDR3 spans 11 amino acids. V was cut by 2 bases and J by 8 bases, with 9 bases left in between. CDR3 residues: CAWSRGTGYTF. CDR3 sequence (DNA): TGTGCCTGGAGTAGGGGAACCGGCTACACCTTC.

The V call is TRBV7-2, the J call TRBJ2-7, with D possibly matching TRBD2 (6 bases). This CDR3 region has 14 residues. The V gene lost 8 bases and the J gene lost 1 base, with 15 bases spanning the gap. Germline loops: CDR1 SGHTA, CDR2 FQGNSA. CDR3 bases: TGTGCCAGCGCTAGCGACAGAGGGTCCTACGAGCAGTACTTC. Its translation is CASASDRGSYEQYF.

The rearrangement uses TRBV5-1 and TRBJ2-2, with a tentative D call TRBD2 (7 bases). This CDR3 contains 16 residues. Trimming stripped 6 bases from V and 0 bases from J, with 15 bases between. Germline CDR1 SGHRS, CDR2 YFSETQ. The CDR3 DNA reads TGCGCCAGCAAGTTGGGAGGGGGACCGAACACCGGGGAGCTGTTTTTT. Its protein is CASKLGGGPNTGELFF. The full variable domain, with the rest looked up from reference TRBV5-1 and TRBJ2-2, is KAGVTQTPRYLIKTRGQQVTLSCSPISGHRSVSWYQQTPGQGLQFLFEYFSETQRNKGNFPGRFSGRQFSNSRSEMNVSTLELGDSALYLCASKLGGGPNTGELFFGEGSRLTVL.

The genes are TRBV5-8 and TRBJ1-2; 7 nucleotides match TRBD1. The J segment lost 4 bases and the V segment lost 4 bases, leaving 4 bases of the junction unmatched. The CDR3 has 13 amino acids. The V gene's germline CDR1 is SGHTS and CDR2 YDEGEE. The CDR3 loop reads CASSTTGIYGYTF. DNA for the CDR3: TGTGCCAGCAGCACGACAGGGATCTATGGCTACACCTTC.

The V call is TRBV5-1, the J call TRBJ1-1; unclear D gene. This CDR3 is 16 amino acids long. The germline V gene has CDR1 SGHRS and CDR2 YFSETQ. Trimming took 2 bases from V and 0 from J, leaving 14 bases between them. This CDR3 is CASSFGQPAVNTEAFF. The CDR3 nucleotides read TGCGCCAGCAGCTTTGGGCAACCAGCGGTGAACACTGAAGCTTTCTTT.

The gene calls are TRBV7-2 and TRBJ2-2, with 7 bases fitting TRBD1. The germline gives CDR1 SGHTA, CDR2 FQGNSA. This CDR3 spans 16 amino acids. The V gene end was trimmed by 1 base and the J gene end by 4 bases; junction bases not matched to a gene: 6. CDR3 amino acids: CASSLGGGASTGELFF. The CDR3 DNA reads TGTGCCAGCAGCTTAGGAGGGGGCGCATCCACCGGGGAGCTGTTTTTT.

This chain links TRBV19 with TRBJ1-1; D is ambiguous. The CDR3 runs 14 residues. CDR1 is LNHDA, CDR2 SQIVND, per germline (reference sequence). Trimming removed 0 bases at V and 5 bases at J, with 10 bases between. The CDR3 reads CASSIDGRRTEAFF. The CDR3 region has the DNA TGTGCCAGTAGTATAGATGGGAGGAGGACTGAAGCTTTCTTT.

The V and J genes are TRBV5-1 and TRBJ2-1; 7 bases fit TRBD2. CDR1 is SGHRS and CDR2 is YFSETQ in the germline V gene. V dropped 0 bases and J dropped 2; count of bases not matched to a gene: 2. CDR3 length: 15 residues. In DNA form, the CDR3 reads TGCGCCAGCAGCTTGGAAGCGGGGACCTACAATGAGCAGTTCTTC. This sequence encodes CASSLEAGTYNEQFF.

This clone was seen a single time. The CDR3 sequence: CASSTTGFYGYTF. For the CDR3, the DNA is TGTGCCAGCAGCACCACAGGGTTCTATGGCTACACCTTC. This chain connects TRBV12-3 or TRBV12-4 to TRBJ1-2, with D possibly matching TRBD1 (6 bases). This CDR3 is 13 amino acids long. The V gene lost 6 bases and the J gene lost 4 bases, with 12 bases spanning the gap.

This clone was detected only once. The chain uses TRBV5-8 and TRBJ2-7, with D possibly matching TRBD1 (5 bases). The CDR3 extends over 13 amino acids. V was trimmed by 0 bases and J by 6 bases, leaving 10 bases between them. From germline, CDR1 is SGHTS and CDR2 YDEGEE. The CDR3 protein is CASSLGFRAEQYF. For the CDR3, the DNA is TGTGCCAGCAGCTTGGGTTTCAGGGCCGAGCAGTACTTC.

The chain links TRBV4-1 to TRBJ1-3, with no clear D. Germline CDR1 MGHRA, CDR2 YSYEKL. V was clipped by 0 bases and J by 2 bases, with 14 bases between them. The CDR3 loop spans 17 amino acids. The CDR3: CASSQDRRLGAGNTIYF. The CDR3 bases are TGCGCCAGCAGCCAAGATCGTAGGTTGGGCGCTGGAAACACCATATATTTT.

The chain carries TRBV7-2 and TRBJ2-3; D perhaps matches TRBD2 (7 bases). The CDR3 covers 16 residues. With 5 bases removed from V and 6 bases from J, the gap between germline ends came to 21 bases. Germline V gene lookup returns CDR1 SGHTA and CDR2 FQGNSA. The CDR3: CASSPLRGGASDTQYF. Written as DNA, the CDR3 is TGTGCCAGCAGCCCCTTAAGGGGGGGGGCATCGGATACGCAGTATTTT.

The V call is TRBV4-2, the J call TRBJ2-7; TRBD2 might be the D (5 bases). This CDR3 is built from 16 residues. V was trimmed by 3 bases and J by 7 bases, leaving 22 bases between them. Germline loops: CDR1 LGHNA, CDR2 YNFKEQ. The DNA of the CDR3 is TGTGCCAGCAGCCAGGGCCGGACTCTCCCTGGGGATGAGCAGTACTTC. The encoded protein is CASSQGRTLPGDEQYF.

This clone has only one observation. The chain employs TRBV2 and TRBJ1-2; 11 bases are shared with TRBD1. Germline V gene lookup returns CDR1 SNHLY and CDR2 FYNNEI. V trimming: 5 bases; J trimming: 5 bases; junction bases outside the gene matches: 19. CDR3 length: 19 residues. The CDR3 here is CASSIRDRGTYDLRYGYTF. The CDR3 bases are TGTGCCAGCAGTATCCGGGACAGGGGGACCTATGACCTGAGGTATGGCTACACCTTC.

This chain uses TRBV7-2 with TRBJ2-1; D is possibly TRBD1 (5 bases). The CDR3 length is 14 residues. Germline V gene sequence: CDR1 SGHTA, CDR2 FQGNSA. Between the trimmed V and J ends, which lost 1 base and 6 bases, there was a span of 10 bases. The CDR3, as DNA: TGTGCCAGCAGCTTAGTGGGGCAGCTCAATGAGCAGTTCTTC. The encoded protein is CASSLVGQLNEQFF.

CDR3 nucleotide sequence: TGCGCCAGCAGCCAAGATCGAGGAAACACTGAAGCTTTCTTT. Translation: CASSQDRGNTEAFF. The chain is built from TRBV4-1 and TRBJ1-1; unclear D gene. Per the germline V gene, CDR1 is MGHRA and CDR2 is YSYEKL. The ends were cut back, 0 bases at V and 2 bases at J, with 7 bases in the middle. The CDR3 sequence is 14 residues long.

The chain joins TRBV19 to TRBJ2-2; perhaps TRBD1 as D (6 bases). Per germline, CDR1 LNHDA and CDR2 SQIVND (reference sequence). V was cut by 6 bases and J by 3 bases, with 11 bases left in between. This CDR3 spans 14 amino acids. The CDR3 DNA reads TGTGCCAGTAGCATCAGGGGAGACACCGGGGAGCTGTTTTTT. Protein sequence: CASSIRGDTGELFF.

The chain has TRBV7-2 and TRBJ1-1, with D possibly being TRBD1 (6 bases). CDR3 size: 14 residues. CDR1 is SGHTA and CDR2 is FQGNSA in the germline V gene. The V gene lost 2 bases and the J gene lost 5 bases, with 12 bases spanning the gap. The CDR3 protein is CASSLSPGVTEAFF. The CDR3 bases are TGTGCCAGCAGCTTAAGCCCAGGGGTAACTGAAGCTTTCTTT.

This chain links TRBV4-1 with TRBJ1-5; D is unresolved. Germline V gene lookup returns CDR1 MGHRA and CDR2 YSYEKL. V lost 2 bases and J 0 bases, leaving 8 bases between the germline ends. This CDR3 is built from 15 residues. CDR3 coding DNA: TGCGCCAGCAGCCAAACAGATTATAGCAATCAGCCCCAGCATTTT. It codes for CASSQTDYSNQPQHF.